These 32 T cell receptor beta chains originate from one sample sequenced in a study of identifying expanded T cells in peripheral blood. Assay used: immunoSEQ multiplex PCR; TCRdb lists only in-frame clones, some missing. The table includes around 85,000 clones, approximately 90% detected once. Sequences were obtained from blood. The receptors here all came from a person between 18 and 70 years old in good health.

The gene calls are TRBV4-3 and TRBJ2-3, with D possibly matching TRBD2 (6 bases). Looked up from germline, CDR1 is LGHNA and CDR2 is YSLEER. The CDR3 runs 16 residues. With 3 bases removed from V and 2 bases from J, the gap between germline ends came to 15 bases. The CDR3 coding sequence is TGCGCCAGCAGCCACCGGCGGGCTAGCGTCACAGATACGCAGTATTTT. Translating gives CASSHRRASVTDTQYF.

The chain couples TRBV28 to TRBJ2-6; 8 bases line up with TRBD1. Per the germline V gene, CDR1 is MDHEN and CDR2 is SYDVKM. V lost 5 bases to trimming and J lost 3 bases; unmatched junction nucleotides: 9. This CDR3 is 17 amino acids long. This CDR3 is CASSLGQGKVGANVLTF. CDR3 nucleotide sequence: TGTGCCAGCAGTCTCGGACAGGGCAAGGTTGGGGCCAACGTCCTGACTTTC.

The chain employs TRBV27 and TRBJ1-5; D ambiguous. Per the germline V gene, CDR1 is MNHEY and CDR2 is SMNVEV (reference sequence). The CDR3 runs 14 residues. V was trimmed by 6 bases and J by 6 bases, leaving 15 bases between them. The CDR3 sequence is CASSFGPSGQPQHF. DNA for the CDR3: TGTGCCAGCAGCTTCGGACCGTCGGGTCAGCCCCAGCATTTT.

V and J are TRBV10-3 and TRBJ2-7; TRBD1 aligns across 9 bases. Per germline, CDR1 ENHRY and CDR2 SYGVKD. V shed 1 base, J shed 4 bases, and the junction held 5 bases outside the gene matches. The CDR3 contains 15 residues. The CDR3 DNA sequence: TGTGCCATCAGTGAGTGGGACAGGGAGGAGTACGAGCAGTACTTC. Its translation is CAISEWDREEYEQYF.

CDR3 protein: CASAGGLSSDTQYF. The CDR3 DNA reads as TGTGCCAGTGCGGGGGGCCTCTCGTCGGATACGCAGTATTTT. The rearrangement uses TRBV28 and TRBJ2-3; 8 bases are a match to TRBD2. The J segment lost 6 bases and the V segment lost 9 bases, leaving 11 bases of the junction unmatched. The CDR3 covers 14 residues. Germline V CDR1 and CDR2: MDHEN, SYDVKM.

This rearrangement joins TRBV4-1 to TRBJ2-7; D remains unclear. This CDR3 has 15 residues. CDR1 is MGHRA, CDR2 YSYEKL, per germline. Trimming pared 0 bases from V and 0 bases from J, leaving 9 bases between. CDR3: CASSQDLWHSYEQYF. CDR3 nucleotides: TGCGCCAGCAGCCAAGATCTATGGCACTCCTACGAGCAGTACTTC.

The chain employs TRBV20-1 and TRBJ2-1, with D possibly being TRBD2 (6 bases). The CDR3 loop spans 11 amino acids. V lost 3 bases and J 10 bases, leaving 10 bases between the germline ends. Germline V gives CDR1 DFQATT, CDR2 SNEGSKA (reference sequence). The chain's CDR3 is CSASIGREQFF. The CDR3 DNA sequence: TGCAGTGCTAGTATCGGGAGAGAGCAGTTCTTC.

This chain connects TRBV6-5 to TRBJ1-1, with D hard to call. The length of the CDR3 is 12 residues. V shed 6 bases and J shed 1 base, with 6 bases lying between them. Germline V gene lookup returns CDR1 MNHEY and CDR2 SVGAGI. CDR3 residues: CASRNANTEAFF. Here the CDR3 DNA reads TGTGCCAGCAGAAACGCGAACACTGAAGCTTTCTTT.

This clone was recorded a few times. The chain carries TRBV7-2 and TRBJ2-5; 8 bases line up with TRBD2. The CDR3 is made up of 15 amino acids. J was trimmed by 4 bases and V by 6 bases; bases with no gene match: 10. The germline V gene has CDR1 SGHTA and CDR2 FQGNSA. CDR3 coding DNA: TGTGCCAGCAGTTACCAGCGGGGGATGGGAGAGACCCAGTACTTC. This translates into CASSYQRGMGETQYF.

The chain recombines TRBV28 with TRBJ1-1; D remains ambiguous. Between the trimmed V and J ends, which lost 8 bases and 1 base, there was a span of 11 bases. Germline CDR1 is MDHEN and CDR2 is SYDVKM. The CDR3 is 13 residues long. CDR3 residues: CASSRHPNTEAFF. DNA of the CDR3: TGTGCCAGCTCTCGACACCCGAACACTGAAGCTTTCTTT.

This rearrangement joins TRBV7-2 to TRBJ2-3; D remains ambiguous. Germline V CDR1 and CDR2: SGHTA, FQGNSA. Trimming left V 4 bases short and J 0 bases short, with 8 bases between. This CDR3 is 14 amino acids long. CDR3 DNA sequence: TGTGCCAGCAGCTCCTTTCGCAGCACAGATACGCAGTATTTT. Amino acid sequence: CASSSFRSTDTQYF.

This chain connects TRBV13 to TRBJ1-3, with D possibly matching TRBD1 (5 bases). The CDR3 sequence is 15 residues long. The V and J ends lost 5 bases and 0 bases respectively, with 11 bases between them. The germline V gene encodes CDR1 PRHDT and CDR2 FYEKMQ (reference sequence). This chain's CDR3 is CASSLGRRSGNTIYF. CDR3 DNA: TGTGCCAGCAGCCTGGGACGCCGCTCTGGAAACACCATATATTTT.

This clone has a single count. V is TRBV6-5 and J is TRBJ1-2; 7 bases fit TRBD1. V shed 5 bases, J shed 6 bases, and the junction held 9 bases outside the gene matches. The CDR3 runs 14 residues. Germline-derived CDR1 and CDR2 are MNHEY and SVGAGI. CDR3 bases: TGTGCCAGCAGTACCCAGGGGGGGGCCGATGGCTACACCTTC. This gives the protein CASSTQGGADGYTF.

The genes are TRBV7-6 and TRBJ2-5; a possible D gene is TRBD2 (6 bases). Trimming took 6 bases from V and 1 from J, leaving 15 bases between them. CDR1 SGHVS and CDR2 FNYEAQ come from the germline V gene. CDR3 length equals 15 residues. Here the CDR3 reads CASRRYGGIQETQYF. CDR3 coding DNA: TGTGCCAGCAGGAGGTATGGGGGGATCCAAGAGACCCAGTACTTC.

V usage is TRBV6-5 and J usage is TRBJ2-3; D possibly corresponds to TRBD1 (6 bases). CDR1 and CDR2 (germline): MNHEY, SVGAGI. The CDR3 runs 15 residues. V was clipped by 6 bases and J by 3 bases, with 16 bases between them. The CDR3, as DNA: TGTGCCAGCAGCTTCAGGGGTTCCCCTACAGATACGCAGTATTTT. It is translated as CASSFRGSPTDTQYF.

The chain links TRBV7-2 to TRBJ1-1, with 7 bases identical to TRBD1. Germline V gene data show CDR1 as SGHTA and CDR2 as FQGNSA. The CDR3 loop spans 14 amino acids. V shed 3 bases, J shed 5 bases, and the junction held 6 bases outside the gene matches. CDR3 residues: CASSFWGQRTEAFF. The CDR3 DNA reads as TGTGCCAGCAGCTTTTGGGGACAGAGGACTGAAGCTTTCTTT.

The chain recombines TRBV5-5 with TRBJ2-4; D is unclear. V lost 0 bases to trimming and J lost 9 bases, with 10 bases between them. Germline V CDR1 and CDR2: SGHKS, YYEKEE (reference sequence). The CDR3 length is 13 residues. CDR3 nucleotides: TGTGCCAGCAGCTTGGATCGAGAAGGCATTCAGTACTTC. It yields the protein CASSLDREGIQYF.

The chain's CDR3 is CASSGGDSYEQYF. CDR3 bases: TGTGCCAGCTCGGGGGGGGACTCCTACGAGCAGTACTTC. The J gene is TRBJ2-7, the V gene TRBV5-4, with 8 nucleotides matching TRBD2. This CDR3 contains 13 residues. Germline assignment: CDR1 SGHNT and CDR2 YYREEE (reference sequence). V lost 7 bases to trimming and J lost 0 bases; unmatched junction nucleotides: 3. The full variable domain, its missing parts supplied by reference TRBV5-4 and TRBJ2-7, is ETGVTQSPTHLIKTRGQQVTLRCSSQSGHNTVSWYQQALGQGPQFIFQYYREEENGRGNFPPRFSGLQFPNYSSELNVNALELDDSALYLCASSGGDSYEQYFGPGTRLTVT.

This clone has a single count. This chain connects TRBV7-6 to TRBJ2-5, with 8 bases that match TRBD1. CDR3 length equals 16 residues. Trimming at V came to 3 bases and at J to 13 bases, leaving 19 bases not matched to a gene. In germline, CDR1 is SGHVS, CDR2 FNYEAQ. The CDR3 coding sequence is TGTGCCAGCAGCTTTCCGAACGGGCAGGGGGCATTGGTGGGGTACTTC. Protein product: CASSFPNGQGALVGYF. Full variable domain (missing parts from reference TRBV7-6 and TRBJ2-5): GAGVSQSPRYKVTKRGQDVALRCDPISGHVSLYWYRQALGQGPEFLTYFNYEAQQDKSGLPNDRFSAERPEGSISTLTIQRTEQRDSAMYRCASSFPNGQGALVGYFGPGTRLLVL.

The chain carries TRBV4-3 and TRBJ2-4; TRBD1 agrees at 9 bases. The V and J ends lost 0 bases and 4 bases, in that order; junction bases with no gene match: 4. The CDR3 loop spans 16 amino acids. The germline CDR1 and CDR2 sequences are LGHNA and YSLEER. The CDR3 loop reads CASSQDFGTGKNIQYF. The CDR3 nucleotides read TGCGCCAGCAGCCAAGATTTCGGGACAGGGAAAAACATTCAGTACTTC.

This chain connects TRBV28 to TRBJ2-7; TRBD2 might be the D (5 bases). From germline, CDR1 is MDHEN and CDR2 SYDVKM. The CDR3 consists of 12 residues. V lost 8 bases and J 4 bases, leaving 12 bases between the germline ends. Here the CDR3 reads CASLRRGYEQYF. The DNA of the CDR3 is TGTGCCAGCCTCCGAAGAGGGTACGAGCAGTACTTC.

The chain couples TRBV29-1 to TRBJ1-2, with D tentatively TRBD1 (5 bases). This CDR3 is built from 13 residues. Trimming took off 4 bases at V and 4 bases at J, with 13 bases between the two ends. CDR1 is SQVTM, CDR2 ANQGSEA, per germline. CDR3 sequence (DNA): TGCAGCGTTGGACACGGGCAGGGCTATGGCTACACCTTC. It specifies CSVGHGQGYGYTF.

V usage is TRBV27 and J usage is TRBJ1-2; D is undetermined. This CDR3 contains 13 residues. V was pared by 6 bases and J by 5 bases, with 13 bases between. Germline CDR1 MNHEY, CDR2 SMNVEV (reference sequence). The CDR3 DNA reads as TGTGCCAGCAGCGAAACCTGGGGTTATGGCTACACCTTC. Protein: CASSETWGYGYTF.

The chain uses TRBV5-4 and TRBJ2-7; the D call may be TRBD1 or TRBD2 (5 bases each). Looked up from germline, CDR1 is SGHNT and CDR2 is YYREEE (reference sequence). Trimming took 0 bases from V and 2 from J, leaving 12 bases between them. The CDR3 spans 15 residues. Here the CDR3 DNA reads TGTGCCAGCAGCTTGGGGGACCTCGCCACCTACGAGCAGTACTTC. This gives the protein CASSLGDLATYEQYF. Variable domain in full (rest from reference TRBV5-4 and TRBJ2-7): ETGVTQSPTHLIKTRGQQVTLRCSSQSGHNTVSWYQQALGQGPQFIFQYYREEENGRGNFPPRFSGLQFPNYSSELNVNALELDDSALYLCASSLGDLATYEQYFGPGTRLTVT.

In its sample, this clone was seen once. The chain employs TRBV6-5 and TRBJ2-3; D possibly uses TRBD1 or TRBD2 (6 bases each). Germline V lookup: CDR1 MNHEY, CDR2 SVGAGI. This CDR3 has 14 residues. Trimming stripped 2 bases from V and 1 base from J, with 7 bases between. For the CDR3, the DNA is TGTGCCAGCAGTTACAGGGGGGGCACAGATACGCAGTATTTT. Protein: CASSYRGGTDTQYF.

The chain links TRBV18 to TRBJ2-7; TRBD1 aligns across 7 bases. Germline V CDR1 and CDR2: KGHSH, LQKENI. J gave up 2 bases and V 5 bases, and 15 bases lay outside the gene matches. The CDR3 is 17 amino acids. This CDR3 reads CASSGSSRQGSTYEQYF. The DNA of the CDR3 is TGTGCCAGCTCAGGCTCTTCGAGACAGGGATCCACCTACGAGCAGTACTTC. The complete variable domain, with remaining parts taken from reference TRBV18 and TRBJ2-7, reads NAGVMQNPRHLVRRRGQEARLRCSPMKGHSHVYWYRQLPEEGLKFMVYLQKENIIDESGMPKERFSAEFPKEGPSILRIQQVVRGDSAAYFCASSGSSRQGSTYEQYFGPGTRLTVT.

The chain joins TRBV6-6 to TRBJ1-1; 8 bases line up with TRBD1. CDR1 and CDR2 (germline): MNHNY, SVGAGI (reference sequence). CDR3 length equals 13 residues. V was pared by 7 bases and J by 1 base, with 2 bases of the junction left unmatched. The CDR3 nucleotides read TGTGCCAGCAACACAGGGGGGAACACTGAAGCTTTCTTT. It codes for CASNTGGNTEAFF.

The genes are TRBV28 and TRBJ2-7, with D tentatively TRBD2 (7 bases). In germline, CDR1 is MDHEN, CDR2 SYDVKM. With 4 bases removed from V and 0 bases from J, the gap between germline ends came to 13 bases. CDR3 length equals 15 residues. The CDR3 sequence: CASSSGGGGSYEQYF. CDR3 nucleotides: TGTGCCAGCAGTTCTGGGGGGGGCGGCTCCTACGAGCAGTACTTC.

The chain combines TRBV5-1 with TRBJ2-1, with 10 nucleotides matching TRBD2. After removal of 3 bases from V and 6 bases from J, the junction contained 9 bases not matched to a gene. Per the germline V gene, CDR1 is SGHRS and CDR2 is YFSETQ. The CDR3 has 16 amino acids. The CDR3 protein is CASSSLPASGGNEQFF. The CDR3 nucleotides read TGCGCCAGCAGCTCCCTCCCGGCTAGCGGGGGCAATGAGCAGTTCTTC.

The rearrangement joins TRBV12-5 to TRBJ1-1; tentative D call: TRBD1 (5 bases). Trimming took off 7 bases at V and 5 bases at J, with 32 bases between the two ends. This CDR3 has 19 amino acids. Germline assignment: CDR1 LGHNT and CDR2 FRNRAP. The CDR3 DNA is TGTGCTAGTGCAATCCTCCCCGGGACTCTAGCTGGGCCATGGACTGAAGCTTTCTTT. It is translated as CASAILPGTLAGPWTEAFF.

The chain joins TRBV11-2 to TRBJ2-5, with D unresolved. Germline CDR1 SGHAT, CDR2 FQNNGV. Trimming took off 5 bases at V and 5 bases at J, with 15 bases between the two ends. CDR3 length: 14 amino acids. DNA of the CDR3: TGTGCCAGCAGCCCAAGCTATGGCCTGGAGACCCAGTACTTC. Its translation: CASSPSYGLETQYF.

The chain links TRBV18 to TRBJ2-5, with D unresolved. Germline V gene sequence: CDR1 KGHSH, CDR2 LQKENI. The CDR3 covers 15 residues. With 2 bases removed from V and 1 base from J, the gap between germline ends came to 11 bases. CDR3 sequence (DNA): TGTGCCAGCTCACCATTACAGTACGCCCAAGAGACCCAGTACTTC. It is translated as CASSPLQYAQETQYF.